Below, 8 T cell receptor beta chains from the same sample are listed, as sequenced in a study of cytomegalovirus exposure and HLA in healthy donors. The PCR ran on 60 Vbeta and 13 Jbeta primers. TCRdb's table, derived via immunoSEQ multiplex PCR, lists solely in-frame clones and lacks some. The table shows about 140,000 clones, with more than 65% occurring only once. The sample taken for sequencing was PBMCs. These receptors were collected from a woman aged 25-40 years in good health and CMV-seronegative.

This clone occurred once. The junction and the germline gene differ at one end; a read error may be behind it. Other nucleotide sequences in the sample specify the same CDR3. CDR3 nucleotides: TGCGCCAGCAGCCGTAATAGCGGGGGGGTTCATTTCTCAGAGACCCAGTACTTC. Protein product: CASSRNSGGVHFSETQYF. The V call is TRBV27, the J call TRBJ2-5; 11 bases are a match to TRBD2. This CDR3 has 18 amino acids. Germline assignment: CDR1 MNHEY and CDR2 SMNVEV (reference sequence).

The V and J genes are TRBV4-1 and TRBJ2-2; 9 bases line up with TRBD2. This CDR3 has 20 amino acids. Looked up from germline, CDR1 is MGHRA and CDR2 is YSYEKL. V trimming: 0 bases; J trimming: 4 bases; junction bases outside the gene matches: 15. The CDR3 DNA follows: TGCGCCAGCAGCCAAGAGGTAAAGGGACTAGCCATCATGGGCACCGGGGAGCTGTTTTTT. Translated: CASSQEVKGLAIMGTGELFF.

The rearrangement uses TRBV19 and TRBJ1-6; TRBD1 aligns across 11 bases. The CDR3 covers 15 residues. The germline V gene encodes CDR1 LNHDA and CDR2 SQIVND (reference sequence). With V trimmed by 6 bases and J by 7 bases, 5 bases remained unmatched. CDR3 amino acids: CASRGQGVTNSPLHF. CDR3 sequence (DNA): TGTGCCAGTAGGGGACAGGGGGTCACAAATTCACCCCTCCACTTT. Looking up the rest from reference TRBV19 and TRBJ1-6 gives the full variable domain: DGGITQSPKYLFRKEGQNVTLSCEQNLNHDAMYWYRQDPGQGLRLIYYSQIVNDFQKGDIAEGYSVSREKKESFPLTVTSAQKNPTAFYLCASRGQGVTNSPLHFGNGTRLTVT.

The chain links TRBV28 to TRBJ2-7; D not resolved. Per germline, CDR1 MDHEN and CDR2 SYDVKM. This CDR3 has 12 residues. The germline V and J ends were trimmed by 5 bases and 6 bases, with 11 bases remaining between them. The CDR3 here is CASSLPSGEQYF. DNA for the CDR3: TGTGCCAGCAGTCTCCCGTCGGGCGAGCAGTACTTC.

In this sample, this clone turned up a few times. The genes are TRBV19 and TRBJ1-5; 8 positions agree with TRBD1. The germline V gene encodes CDR1 LNHDA and CDR2 SQIVND (reference sequence). The trim removed 0 bases at V and 7 bases at J, leaving 5 bases unmatched. The CDR3 length is 15 residues. The CDR3 protein is CASSIETGVGQPQHF. The CDR3 DNA reads TGTGCCAGTAGTATAGAGACAGGGGTCGGGCAGCCCCAGCATTTT.

The chain combines TRBV6-1 with TRBJ2-7; 7 positions agree with TRBD1. Trimming cost V 5 bases and J 3 bases; bases outside gene matches: 4. CDR1 and CDR2 from the germline V gene are MNHNS and SASEGT. This CDR3 comprises 13 residues. CDR3 sequence (DNA): TGTGCCAGCAGTTTGACAGGGATCTACGAGCAGTACGTC. Protein product: CASSLTGIYEQYV.

This sequence joins TRBV30 and TRBJ2-1, with 13 bases that match TRBD2. Trimming cost V 1 base and J 9 bases; bases outside gene matches: 6. The CDR3 is 15 residues long. The germline gives CDR1 GTSNPN, CDR2 SVGIG (reference sequence). The CDR3 nucleotides read TGTGCCTGGAGTGCCGGGACTAGCGGGGTGGGTGAGCAGTTCTTC. It yields the protein CAWSAGTSGVGEQFF.

As to this clone: Additional DNA sequences in this sample encode the identical CDR3. The V and J genes are TRBV5-1 and TRBJ2-5; 10 positions match TRBD2. The CDR3 covers 15 residues. V lost 0 bases and J lost 3; bases outside the gene matches: 2. Germline assignment: CDR1 SGHRS and CDR2 YFSETQ. CDR3 protein: CASSLGTSGEETQYF. Written as DNA, the CDR3 is TGCGCCAGCAGCTTGGGGACTAGCGGAGAAGAGACCCAGTACTTC.